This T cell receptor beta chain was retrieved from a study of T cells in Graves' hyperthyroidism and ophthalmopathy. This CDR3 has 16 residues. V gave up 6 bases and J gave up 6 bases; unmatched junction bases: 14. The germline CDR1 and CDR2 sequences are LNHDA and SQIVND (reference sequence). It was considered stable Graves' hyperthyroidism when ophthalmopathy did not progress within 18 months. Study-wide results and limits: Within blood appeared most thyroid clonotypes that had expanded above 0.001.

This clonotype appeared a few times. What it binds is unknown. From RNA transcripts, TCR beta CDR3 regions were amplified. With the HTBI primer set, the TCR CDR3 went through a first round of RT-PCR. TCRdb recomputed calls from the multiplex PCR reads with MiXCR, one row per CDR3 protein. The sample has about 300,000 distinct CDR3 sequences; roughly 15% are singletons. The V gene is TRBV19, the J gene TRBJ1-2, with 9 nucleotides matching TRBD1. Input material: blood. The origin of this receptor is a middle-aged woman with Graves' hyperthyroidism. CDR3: CASRSHPGQGFDGYTF. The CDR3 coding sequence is TGTGCCAGTAGGTCCCACCCGGGACAGGGATTCGATGGCTACACCTTC.